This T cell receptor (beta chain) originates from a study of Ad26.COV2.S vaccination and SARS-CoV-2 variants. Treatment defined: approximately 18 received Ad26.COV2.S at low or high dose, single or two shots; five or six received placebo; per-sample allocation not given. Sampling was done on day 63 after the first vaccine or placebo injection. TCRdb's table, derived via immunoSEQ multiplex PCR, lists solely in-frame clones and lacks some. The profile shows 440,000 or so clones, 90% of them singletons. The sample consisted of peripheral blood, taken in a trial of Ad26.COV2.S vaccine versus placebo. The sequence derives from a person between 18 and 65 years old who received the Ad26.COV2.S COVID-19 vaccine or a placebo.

This CDR3 is CASSSNRDRYEQYF. For the CDR3, the DNA is TGTGCCAGCAGTTCCAACAGGGACAGATACGAGCAGTACTTC. The rearrangement uses TRBV27 and TRBJ2-7; TRBD1 aligns across 7 bases. Germline V gene sequence: CDR1 MNHEY, CDR2 SMNVEV (reference sequence). The CDR3 spans 14 residues. With V trimmed by 4 bases and J by 4 bases, 7 bases remained unmatched.